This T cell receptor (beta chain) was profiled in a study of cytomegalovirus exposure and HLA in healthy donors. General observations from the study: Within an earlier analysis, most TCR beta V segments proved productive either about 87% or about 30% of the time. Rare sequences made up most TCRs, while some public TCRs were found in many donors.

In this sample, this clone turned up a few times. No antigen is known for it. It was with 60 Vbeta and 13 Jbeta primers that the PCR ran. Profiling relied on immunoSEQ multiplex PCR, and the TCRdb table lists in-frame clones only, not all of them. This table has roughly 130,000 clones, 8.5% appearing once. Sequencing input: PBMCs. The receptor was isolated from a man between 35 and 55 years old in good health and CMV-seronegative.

The CDR3 here is CASSVALEGANVLTF. The CDR3 DNA reads TGTGCCAGCAGCGTAGCTCTGGAGGGGGCCAACGTCCTGACTTTC. The chain has TRBV9 and TRBJ2-6; D is unresolved. CDR3 length: 15 residues. Trimming pared 0 bases from V and 4 bases from J, leaving 8 bases between. Germline V gives CDR1 SGDLS, CDR2 YYNGEE.